This TCR beta chain comes out of a study of OX40 agonist ivuxolimab in advanced cancers. Study results and limitations: Among the lowest levels of clonal expansion were found in partial responders at 0.1-3.0 mg/kg.

Notes on this clone: The antigen remains unidentified.

Blood sampling was done at baseline, cycle 4 day 1, and cycle 7 day 1. The repertoire was sequenced with immunoSEQ multiplex PCR; TCRdb's copy has only in-frame clones and lacks some. The data show 60,000 to 65,000 clones, approximately 90% seen once. The V gene's germline CDR1 is SGHVS and CDR2 FNYEAQ. Between the trimmed V and J ends, which lost 1 base and 1 base, there was a span of 4 bases. The CDR3 sequence is 13 residues long. The chain has TRBV7-6 and TRBJ1-1; D unresolved. This receptor was identified in an adult with an advanced solid tumor such as melanoma, head and neck, liver or kidney cancer. Here the sequenced sample was CD4+ or CD8+ T cells sorted from blood, taken in a trial of the OX40 agonist ivuxolimab. CDR3 bases: TGTGCCAGCAGCTTAGGGGAGAACACTGAAGCTTTCTTT. This translates into CASSLGENTEAFF.